This entry is about one TCR beta chain. The CDR3 contains 14 residues. V lost 3 bases and J 6 bases, leaving 14 bases between the germline ends. CDR1 LGHDT and CDR2 YNNKEL come from the germline V gene (reference sequence). Original handling: Quantification of nucleated cells was approximated via reference gene primer amplification. Data came from immunoSEQ multiplex PCR; TCRdb stores just in-frame clones and leaves some out. Clonal size and the V and J genes are those of that table, whereas D and trimming came from the DNA. Of nearly 110,000 clones in the sample, about two thirds are singletons; the top ten hold 0.8% to 1%. The data were obtained in a study of blood T cell repertoires in COVID-19.

This receptor was identified in a human donor with acute or convalescent COVID-19. The donor label of this sample is uncertain. The chain joins TRBV3-1 (or the pseudogene TRBV3-2) to TRBJ1-2; D might be TRBD1 (5 bases). The sequencing input was peripheral blood. The CDR3, as DNA: TGTGCCAGCAGCCAGCTCCGGGACTCTCATGGCTACACCTTC. Its protein product is CASSQLRDSHGYTF.